This T cell receptor (beta chain) was sequenced for a study of blood T cell repertoires in COVID-19. The wider study: PBMCs, B-cell-depleted T cells, or T cells provided the cDNA or gDNA that made up the material.

Some clones are missing from TCRdb's copy, which holds only in-frame ones; the method was immunoSEQ multiplex PCR. The data contain approximately 250,000 clones, over 75% of them singletons. The V end was cut by 1 base, the J end by 4 bases, with 10 bases between. Germline V lookup: CDR1 SGHTA, CDR2 FQGNSA. The CDR3 consists of 14 residues. The sample consisted of peripheral blood. This chain links TRBV7-2 with TRBJ1-1; weak D call: TRBD1 (6 bases). The sequence was obtained from a human donor in a cohort sampled during active COVID-19. This chain's CDR3 is CASSLVSRGTEAFF. CDR3 bases: TGTGCCAGCAGCTTAGTAAGCAGGGGCACTGAAGCTTTCTTT.